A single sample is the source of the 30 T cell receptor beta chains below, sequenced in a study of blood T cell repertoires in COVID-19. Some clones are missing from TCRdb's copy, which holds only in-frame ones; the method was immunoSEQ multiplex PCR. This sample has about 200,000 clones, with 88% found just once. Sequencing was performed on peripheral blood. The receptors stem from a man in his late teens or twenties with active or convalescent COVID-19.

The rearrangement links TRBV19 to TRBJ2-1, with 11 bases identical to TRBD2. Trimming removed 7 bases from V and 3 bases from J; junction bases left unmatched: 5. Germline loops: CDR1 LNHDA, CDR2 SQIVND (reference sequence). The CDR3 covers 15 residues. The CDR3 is CASNTGTSGYNEQFF. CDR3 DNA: TGTGCCAGTAACACCGGGACTAGCGGCTACAATGAGCAGTTCTTC.

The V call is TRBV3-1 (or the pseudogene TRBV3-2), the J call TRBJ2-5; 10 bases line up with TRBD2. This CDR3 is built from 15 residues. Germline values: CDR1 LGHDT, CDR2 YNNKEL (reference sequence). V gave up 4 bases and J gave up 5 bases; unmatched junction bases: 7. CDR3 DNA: TGTGCCAGCAGCCCCACTAGCGGGGCTTGGGAGACCCAGTACTTC. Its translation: CASSPTSGAWETQYF.

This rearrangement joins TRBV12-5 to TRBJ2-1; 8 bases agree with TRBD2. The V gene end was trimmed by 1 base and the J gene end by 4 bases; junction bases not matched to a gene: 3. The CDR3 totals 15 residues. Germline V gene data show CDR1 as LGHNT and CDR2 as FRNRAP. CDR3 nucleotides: TGTGCTAGTGGTTTGGAGGTAGCGGGATACAATGAGCAGTTCTTC. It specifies CASGLEVAGYNEQFF.

The CDR3 DNA follows: TGTGCCAGCAGCTTAGCGGGGCCACTCGGCACAGATACGCAGTATTTT. Translation gives CASSLAGPLGTDTQYF. J is TRBJ2-3 and V is TRBV7-3, with D possibly being TRBD2 (6 bases). Per the germline V gene, CDR1 is SGHTA and CDR2 is FQGTGA. The germline V and J ends were trimmed by 2 bases and 1 base, with 13 bases remaining between them. The CDR3 is 16 amino acids.

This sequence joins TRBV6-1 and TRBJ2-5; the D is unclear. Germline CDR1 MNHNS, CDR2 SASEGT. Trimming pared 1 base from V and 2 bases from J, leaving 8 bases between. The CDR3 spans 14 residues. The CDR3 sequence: CASSEGPGQETQYF. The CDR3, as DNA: TGTGCCAGCAGTGAAGGGCCGGGTCAAGAGACCCAGTACTTC.

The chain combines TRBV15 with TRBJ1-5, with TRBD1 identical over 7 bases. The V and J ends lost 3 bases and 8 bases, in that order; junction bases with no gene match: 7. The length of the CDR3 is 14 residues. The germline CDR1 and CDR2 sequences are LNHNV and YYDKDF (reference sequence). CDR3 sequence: CATSSYRGREPQHF. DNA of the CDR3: TGTGCCACCAGCAGCTACAGGGGACGGGAGCCCCAGCATTTT.

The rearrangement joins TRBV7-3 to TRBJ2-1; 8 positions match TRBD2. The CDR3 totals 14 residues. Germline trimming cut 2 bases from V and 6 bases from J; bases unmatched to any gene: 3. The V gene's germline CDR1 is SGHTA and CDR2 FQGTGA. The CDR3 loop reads CASSLAGGPNEQFF. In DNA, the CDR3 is TGTGCCAGCAGCTTAGCGGGGGGACCCAATGAGCAGTTCTTC.

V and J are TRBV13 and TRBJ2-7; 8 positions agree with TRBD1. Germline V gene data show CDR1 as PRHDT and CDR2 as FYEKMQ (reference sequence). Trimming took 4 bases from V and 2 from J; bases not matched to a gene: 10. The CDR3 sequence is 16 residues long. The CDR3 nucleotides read TGTGCCAGCAGCTCGAAAATGGACAGGGAACCCTACGAGCAGTACTTC. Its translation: CASSSKMDREPYEQYF.

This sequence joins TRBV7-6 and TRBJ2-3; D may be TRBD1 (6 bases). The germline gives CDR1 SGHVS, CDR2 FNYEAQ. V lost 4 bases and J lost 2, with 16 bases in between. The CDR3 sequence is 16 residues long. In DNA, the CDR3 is TGTGCCAGCAGCTCTAGCCCGTCAGGGGACACAGATACGCAGTATTTT. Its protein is CASSSSPSGDTDTQYF. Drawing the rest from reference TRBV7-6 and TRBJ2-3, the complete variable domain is GAGVSQSPRYKVTKRGQDVALRCDPISGHVSLYWYRQALGQGPEFLTYFNYEAQQDKSGLPNDRFSAERPEGSISTLTIQRTEQRDSAMYRCASSSSPSGDTDTQYFGPGTRLTVL.

The CDR3 DNA sequence: TGTGCCAGCGGCCGGACAGGGGCCGGCGGTGGCTACACCTTC. Protein: CASGRTGAGGGYTF. The gene calls are TRBV6-5 and TRBJ1-2, with 9 bases that match TRBD1. J lost 7 bases, V lost 8 bases, and 11 bases had no gene match. The CDR3 consists of 14 residues. CDR1 and CDR2 from the germline V gene are MNHEY and SVGAGI.

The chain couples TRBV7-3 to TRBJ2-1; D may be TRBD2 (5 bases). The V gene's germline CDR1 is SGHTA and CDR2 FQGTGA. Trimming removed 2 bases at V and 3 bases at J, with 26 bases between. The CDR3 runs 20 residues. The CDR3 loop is CASSLGPLLDRDGNYNEQFF. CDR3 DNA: TGTGCCAGCAGCTTAGGCCCCCTTCTGGACCGGGATGGGAACTACAATGAGCAGTTCTTC.

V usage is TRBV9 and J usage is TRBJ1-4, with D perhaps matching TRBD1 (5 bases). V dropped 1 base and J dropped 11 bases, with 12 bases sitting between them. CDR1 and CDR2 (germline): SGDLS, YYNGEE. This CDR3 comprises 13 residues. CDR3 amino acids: CASSVLEGVKLFF. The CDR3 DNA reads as TGTGCCAGCAGCGTATTAGAAGGGGTGAAACTGTTTTTT.

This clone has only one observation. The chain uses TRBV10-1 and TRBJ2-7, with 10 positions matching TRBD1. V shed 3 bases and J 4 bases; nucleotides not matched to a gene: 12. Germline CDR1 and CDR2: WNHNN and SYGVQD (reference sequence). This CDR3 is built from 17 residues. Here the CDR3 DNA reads TGCGCCAGCAGTGAATTTTCCGGGACAGGGGTTTATTACGAGCAGTACTTC. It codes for CASSEFSGTGVYYEQYF.

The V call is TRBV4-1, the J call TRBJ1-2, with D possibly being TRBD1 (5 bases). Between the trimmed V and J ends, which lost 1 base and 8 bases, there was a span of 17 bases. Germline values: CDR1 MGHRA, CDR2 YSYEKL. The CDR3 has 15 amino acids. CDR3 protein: CASSQVFLAGGGYTF. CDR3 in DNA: TGCGCCAGCAGCCAAGTCTTTTTGGCCGGGGGAGGCTACACCTTC.

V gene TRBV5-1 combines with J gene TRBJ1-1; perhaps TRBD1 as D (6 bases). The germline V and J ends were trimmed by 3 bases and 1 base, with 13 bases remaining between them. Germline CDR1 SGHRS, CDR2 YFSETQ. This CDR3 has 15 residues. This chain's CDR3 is CASSSLLTGNTEAFF. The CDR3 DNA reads TGCGCCAGCAGCTCACTACTGACAGGGAACACTGAAGCTTTCTTT.

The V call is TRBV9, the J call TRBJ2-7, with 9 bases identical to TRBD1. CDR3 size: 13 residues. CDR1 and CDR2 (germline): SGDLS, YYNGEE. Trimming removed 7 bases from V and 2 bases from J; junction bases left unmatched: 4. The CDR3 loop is CASGRTGAYEQYF. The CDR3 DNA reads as TGTGCCAGCGGACGGACAGGGGCCTACGAGCAGTACTTC.

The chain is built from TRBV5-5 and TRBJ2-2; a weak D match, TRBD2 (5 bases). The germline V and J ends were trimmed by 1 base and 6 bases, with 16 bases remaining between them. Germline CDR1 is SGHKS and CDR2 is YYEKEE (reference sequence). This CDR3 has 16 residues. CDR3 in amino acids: CASSLTVPPGAGELFF. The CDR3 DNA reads TGTGCCAGCAGCTTGACGGTCCCCCCCGGGGCCGGGGAGCTGTTTTTT.

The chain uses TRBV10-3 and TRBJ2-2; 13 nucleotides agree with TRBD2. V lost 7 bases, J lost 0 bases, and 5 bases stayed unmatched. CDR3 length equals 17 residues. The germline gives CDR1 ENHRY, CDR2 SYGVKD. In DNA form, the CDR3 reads TGTGCCATCACCCGGACTAGCGGGGGAGCGAACACCGGGGAGCTGTTTTTT. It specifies CAITRTSGGANTGELFF.

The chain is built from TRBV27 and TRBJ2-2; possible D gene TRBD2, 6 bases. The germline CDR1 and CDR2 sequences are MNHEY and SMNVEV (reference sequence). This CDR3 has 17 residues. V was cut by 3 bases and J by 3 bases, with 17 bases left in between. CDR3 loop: CASSFRGTAGHTGELFF. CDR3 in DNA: TGTGCCAGCAGTTTCCGCGGGACGGCCGGACACACCGGGGAGCTGTTTTTT.

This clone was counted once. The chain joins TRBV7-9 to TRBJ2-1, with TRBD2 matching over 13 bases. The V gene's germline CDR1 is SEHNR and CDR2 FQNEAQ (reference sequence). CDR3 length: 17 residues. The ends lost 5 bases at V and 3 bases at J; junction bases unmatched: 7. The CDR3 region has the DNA TGTGCCAGCAGCCGGTATGGGACTAGCGGGATCTACAATGAGCAGTTCTTC. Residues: CASSRYGTSGIYNEQFF.

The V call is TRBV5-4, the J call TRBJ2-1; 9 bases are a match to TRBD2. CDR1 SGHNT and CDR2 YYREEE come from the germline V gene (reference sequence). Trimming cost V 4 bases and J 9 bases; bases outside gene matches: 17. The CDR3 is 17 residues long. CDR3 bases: TGTGCCAGCAGCCTCAAGTTTAGCGGGAGCCCCCATGGTGAGCAGTTCTTC. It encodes CASSLKFSGSPHGEQFF.

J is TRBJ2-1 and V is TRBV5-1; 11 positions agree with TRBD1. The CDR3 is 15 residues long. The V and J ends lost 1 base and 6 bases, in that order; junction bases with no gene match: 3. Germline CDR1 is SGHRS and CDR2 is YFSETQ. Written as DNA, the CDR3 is TGCGCCAGCAGCTTGTACGGGACAGGGGGCAATGAGCAGTTCTTC. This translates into CASSLYGTGGNEQFF.

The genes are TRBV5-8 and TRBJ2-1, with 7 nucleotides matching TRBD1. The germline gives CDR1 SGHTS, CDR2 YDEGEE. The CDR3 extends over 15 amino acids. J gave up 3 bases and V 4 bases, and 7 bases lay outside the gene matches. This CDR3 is CASSTGQTFYNEQFF. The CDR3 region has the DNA TGTGCCAGCAGCACGGGACAGACCTTCTACAATGAGCAGTTCTTC.

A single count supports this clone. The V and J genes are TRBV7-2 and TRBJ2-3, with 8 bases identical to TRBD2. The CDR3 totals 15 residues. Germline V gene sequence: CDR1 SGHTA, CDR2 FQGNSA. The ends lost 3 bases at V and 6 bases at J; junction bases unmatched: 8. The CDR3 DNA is TGTGCCAGCAGCTTTAAAGCGGGAGACGTGGATACGCAGTATTTT. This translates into CASSFKAGDVDTQYF.

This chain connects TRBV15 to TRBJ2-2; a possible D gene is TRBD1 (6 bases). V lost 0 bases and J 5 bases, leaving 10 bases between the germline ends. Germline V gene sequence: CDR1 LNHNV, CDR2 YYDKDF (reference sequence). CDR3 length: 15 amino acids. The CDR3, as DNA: TGTGCCACCAGCAGAGATCGAAGGGGGACCGGGGAGCTGTTTTTT. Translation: CATSRDRRGTGELFF.

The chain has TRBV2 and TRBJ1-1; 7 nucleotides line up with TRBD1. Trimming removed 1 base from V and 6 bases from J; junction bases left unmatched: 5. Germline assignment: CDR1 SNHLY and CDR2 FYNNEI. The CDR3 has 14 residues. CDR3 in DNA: TGTGCCAGCAGTGAAGTGGCAGGGGGAGCTGAAGCTTTCTTT. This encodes CASSEVAGGAEAFF.

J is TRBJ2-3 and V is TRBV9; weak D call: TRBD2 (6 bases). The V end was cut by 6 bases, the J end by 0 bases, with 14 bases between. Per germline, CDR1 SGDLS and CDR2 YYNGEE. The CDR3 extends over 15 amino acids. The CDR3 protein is CASTRLVESTDTQYF. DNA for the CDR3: TGTGCCAGCACAAGACTAGTCGAGAGCACAGATACGCAGTATTTT.

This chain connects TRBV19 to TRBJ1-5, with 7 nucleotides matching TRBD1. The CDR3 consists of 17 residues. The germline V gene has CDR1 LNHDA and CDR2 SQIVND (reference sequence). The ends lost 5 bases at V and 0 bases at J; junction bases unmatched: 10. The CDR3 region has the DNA TGTGCCAGTAGTGGAGCTGCAGGGGGTTATAGCAATCAGCCCCAGCATTTT. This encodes CASSGAAGGYSNQPQHF.

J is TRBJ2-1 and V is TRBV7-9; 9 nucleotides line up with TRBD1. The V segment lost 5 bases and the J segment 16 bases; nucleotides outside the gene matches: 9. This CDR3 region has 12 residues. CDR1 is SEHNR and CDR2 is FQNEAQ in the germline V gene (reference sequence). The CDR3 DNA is TGTGCCAGCAGCCTCTCCGGGACAGGGCTTTTCTTC. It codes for CASSLSGTGLFF.

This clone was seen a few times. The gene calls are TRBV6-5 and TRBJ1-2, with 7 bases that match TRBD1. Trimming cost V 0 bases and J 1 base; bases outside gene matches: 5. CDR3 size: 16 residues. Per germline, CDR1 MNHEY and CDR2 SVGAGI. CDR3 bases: TGTGCCAGCAGTTACTCAGGGGGGACAGTTAACTATGGCTACACCTTC. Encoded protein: CASSYSGGTVNYGYTF.